Shown below are 29 T cell receptor beta chains from a single sample sequenced in a study of shared clonotypes between healthy human individuals. Profiling relied on immunoSEQ multiplex PCR, and the TCRdb table lists in-frame clones only, not all of them. The table records some 2,400,000 clones, under 97% of them present only once. Specimen: naive CD4+ T cells sorted from blood. Documented subset: CD45RA+ positively selected. Every receptor here comes from a young man in good health.

In its sample, this clone was seen once. This sequence joins TRBV4-3 and TRBJ2-2; the match to TRBD2 covers 14 bases. V lost 0 bases and J lost 6; bases outside the gene matches: 0. From germline, CDR1 is LGHNA and CDR2 YSLEER. The CDR3 is 16 amino acids. CDR3 nucleotides: TGCGCCAGCAGCCAAGAGGGACTAGCGGGAGCCGGGGAGCTGTTTTTT. It is translated as CASSQEGLAGAGELFF.

The rearrangement links TRBV18 to TRBJ1-1, with 8 positions matching TRBD1. CDR1 is KGHSH and CDR2 is LQKENI in the germline V gene. This CDR3 is 15 amino acids long. Trimming took 3 bases from V and 4 from J; bases not matched to a gene: 7. CDR3 in amino acids: CASSPDRGVGTEAFF. The CDR3 DNA reads TGTGCCAGCTCACCCGACAGGGGTGTGGGCACTGAAGCTTTCTTT.

The V call is TRBV11-3, the J call TRBJ2-7, with a weak D call TRBD1 (6 bases). V was cut by 0 bases and J by 0 bases, with 24 bases left in between. Germline CDR1 reads SGHNT; CDR2 reads YENEEA. This CDR3 region has 20 residues. The CDR3 DNA is TGTGCCAGCAGCTTAGATCTAACCCAGGGGCTTGGAAGGTCCTCCTACGAGCAGTACTTC. Protein product: CASSLDLTQGLGRSSYEQYF.

The rearrangement joins TRBV4-3 to TRBJ2-7; TRBD2 might be the D (6 bases). V was cut by 0 bases and J by 9 bases, with 15 bases left in between. CDR3 length: 14 amino acids. Germline V gene lookup returns CDR1 LGHNA and CDR2 YSLEER. CDR3 loop: CASSQDRGGDGQYF. The CDR3 bases are TGCGCCAGCAGCCAAGATCGGGGCGGGGACGGGCAGTACTTC.

The gene calls are TRBV7-9 and TRBJ2-7; 9 nucleotides match TRBD1. CDR1 SEHNR and CDR2 FQNEAQ come from the germline V gene (reference sequence). V lost 4 bases and J lost 1; bases outside the gene matches: 17. This CDR3 comprises 19 residues. CDR3 region: CASSSYSEWWTGASYEQYF. CDR3 bases: TGTGCCAGCAGCTCTTATAGCGAGTGGTGGACAGGGGCTTCCTACGAGCAGTACTTC.

Points on this clone: Other DNA sequences in the sample encode the same CDR3. V is TRBV5-1 and J is TRBJ1-1; 9 positions agree with TRBD1. Germline lookup yields CDR1 SGHRS and CDR2 YFSETQ. The V gene end was trimmed by 4 bases and the J gene end by 1 base; junction bases not matched to a gene: 8. The CDR3 is made up of 16 amino acids. CDR3 nucleotide sequence: TGCGCCAGCAGCCCGGGACAGGGAAAGGGGAACACTGAAGCTTTCTTT. Its translation: CASSPGQGKGNTEAFF. Filled out from reference TRBV5-1 and TRBJ1-1, the complete variable domain reads KAGVTQTPRYLIKTRGQQVTLSCSPISGHRSVSWYQQTPGQGLQFLFEYFSETQRNKGNFPGRFSGRQFSNSRSEMNVSTLELGDSALYLCASSPGQGKGNTEAFFGQGTRLTVV.

This chain joins TRBV29-1 and TRBJ2-2; TRBD2 agrees at 7 bases. The CDR3 runs to 12 residues. V trimming: 6 bases; J trimming: 6 bases; junction bases outside the gene matches: 4. CDR1 SQVTM and CDR2 ANQGSEA come from the germline V gene. The CDR3 DNA follows: TGCAGCGTACTTAGCGGGCCCGGGGAGCTGTTTTTT. The encoded protein is CSVLSGPGELFF.

This clone was seen more than once but under ten times. The rearrangement joins TRBV2 to TRBJ1-2; unclear D gene. Trimming took 6 bases from V and 11 from J, leaving 13 bases between them. The CDR3 extends over 11 amino acids. Germline CDR1 reads SNHLY; CDR2 reads FYNNEI. The CDR3: CASRDNVVYTF. The DNA for the CDR3 is TGTGCCAGCAGAGACAACGTAGTATACACCTTC.

The chain couples TRBV6-5 to TRBJ2-5, with a weak D call TRBD1 (5 bases). The CDR3 loop spans 13 amino acids. Deletions cut 8 bases from V and 4 bases from J, with 14 bases between. Germline assignment: CDR1 MNHEY and CDR2 SVGAGI. CDR3 sequence (DNA): TGTGCCAGCCGCTGGGCAGGGTCAGAGACCCAGTACTTC. This translates into CASRWAGSETQYF.

A note on this clone: In the same sample, other DNA sequences code for this CDR3. V gene TRBV7-9 combines with J gene TRBJ1-2; D is undetermined. This CDR3 region has 12 residues. The germline V and J ends were trimmed by 5 bases and 2 bases, with 6 bases remaining between them. The germline gives CDR1 SEHNR, CDR2 FQNEAQ (reference sequence). The chain's CDR3 is CASSQTNYGYTF. The CDR3 DNA is TGTGCCAGCAGCCAAACCAACTATGGCTACACCTTC.

The chain recombines TRBV19 with TRBJ1-1, with 8 bases identical to TRBD1. The CDR3 is 14 residues long. Germline trimming cut 8 bases from V and 4 bases from J; bases unmatched to any gene: 9. Per germline, CDR1 LNHDA and CDR2 SQIVND (reference sequence). In nucleotides, the CDR3 is TGTGCCAGTGGGTACAGGGGGATCGGCACTGAAGCTTTCTTT. Translated, it gives CASGYRGIGTEAFF.

The V gene is TRBV5-1, the J gene TRBJ2-3; maybe TRBD2 (5 bases). Germline V gives CDR1 SGHRS, CDR2 YFSETQ. Trimming pared 2 bases from V and 4 bases from J, leaving 8 bases between. This CDR3 comprises 13 residues. In DNA, the CDR3 is TGCGCCAGCAGCTTCTCCGGGGCAGATACGCAGTATTTT. As protein: CASSFSGADTQYF. Using reference TRBV5-1 and TRBJ2-3 for the parts outside the CDR3, the full variable domain is KAGVTQTPRYLIKTRGQQVTLSCSPISGHRSVSWYQQTPGQGLQFLFEYFSETQRNKGNFPGRFSGRQFSNSRSEMNVSTLELGDSALYLCASSFSGADTQYFGPGTRLTVL.

To note about this clone: The identical CDR3 is also encoded by other nucleotide sequences in the sample. The chain uses TRBV18 and TRBJ2-7; 9 bases fit TRBD1. Per the germline V gene, CDR1 is KGHSH and CDR2 is LQKENI. CDR3 size: 15 residues. The junction had 8 bases not matched to a gene; V was cut back by 3 bases and J by 5 bases. The CDR3 DNA reads TGTGCCAGCTCACCTCCGGGACAGGGCGTCCACGAGCAGTACTTC. This sequence encodes CASSPPGQGVHEQYF.

This chain joins TRBV13 and TRBJ2-7; TRBD2 might be the D (5 bases). CDR1 PRHDT and CDR2 FYEKMQ come from the germline V gene (reference sequence). Deletions cut 5 bases from V and 0 bases from J, with 20 bases between. CDR3 size: 17 residues. In DNA, the CDR3 is TGTGCCAGCAGCCCACACCCAGTCGAGGGAAGCTCCTACGAGCAGTACTTC. Protein: CASSPHPVEGSSYEQYF.

The chain uses TRBV4-2 and TRBJ2-5; D is undetermined. The CDR3 contains 13 residues. CDR1 is LGHNA and CDR2 is YNFKEQ in the germline V gene. Trimming took off 0 bases at V and 2 bases at J, with 4 bases between the two ends. The CDR3 DNA is TGTGCCAGCAGCCAAGAGGAACAAGAGACCCAGTACTTC. Amino acids: CASSQEEQETQYF.

To note about this clone: Sequence at one end of the junction differs from germline and may be a read error. This chain connects TRBV10-3 to TRBJ2-2; D ambiguous. The CDR3 totals 12 residues. Germline CDR1 is ENHRY and CDR2 is SYGVKD. For the CDR3, the DNA is TGCGCCATCAGTGCGCGGAACGGGGAGCTGTTTTTT. Translated, it gives CAISARNGELFF.

V is TRBV4-1 and J is TRBJ1-3, with 7 nucleotides matching TRBD1. The germline gives CDR1 MGHRA, CDR2 YSYEKL. This CDR3 comprises 16 residues. With 4 bases clipped from V and 3 bases from J, the junction kept 9 bases outside the gene matches. The CDR3 spells CASSRLNTGVGNTIYF. The CDR3 DNA sequence: TGCGCCAGCAGCCGCCTTAATACAGGGGTTGGAAACACCATATATTTT.

This clone was detected a few times. Other DNA sequences in this specimen translate into the identical CDR3. V is TRBV10-2 and J is TRBJ1-1; no reliable D call. With 8 bases removed from V and 1 base from J, the gap between germline ends came to 8 bases. Germline assignment: CDR1 WSHSY and CDR2 SAAADI. This CDR3 has 12 amino acids. This chain's CDR3 is CASSPGNTEAFF. CDR3 DNA sequence: TGCGCCAGCTCCCCAGGGAACACTGAAGCTTTCTTT.

The rearrangement links TRBV10-3 to TRBJ2-7, with 10 nucleotides matching TRBD1. The germline V gene has CDR1 ENHRY and CDR2 SYGVKD. V lost 11 bases and J lost 4; bases outside the gene matches: 8. The CDR3 has 13 residues. In DNA, the CDR3 is TGTGCCTCCCGACCGGGACAGGGGTACGAGCAGTACTTC. Its translation: CASRPGQGYEQYF.

This chain uses TRBV6-5 with TRBJ1-1; D is ambiguous. CDR1 MNHEY and CDR2 SVGAGI come from the germline V gene. This CDR3 is built from 13 residues. Trimming pared 10 bases from V and 3 bases from J, leaving 15 bases between. The CDR3 loop is CATQSPKDTEAFF. Here the CDR3 DNA reads TGTGCCACCCAGTCACCTAAGGACACTGAAGCTTTCTTT.

This chain joins TRBV7-3 and TRBJ2-3; 7 bases match TRBD2. The V gene's germline CDR1 is SGHTA and CDR2 FQGTGA. Germline trimming cut 0 bases from V and 3 bases from J; bases unmatched to any gene: 3. The CDR3 extends over 15 amino acids. CDR3 region: CASSLTSGSTDTQYF. The CDR3 DNA is TGTGCCAGCAGCTTAACTAGCGGGTCGACAGATACGCAGTATTTT.

The gene calls are TRBV5-1 and TRBJ1-1; D gene uncertain. The germline gives CDR1 SGHRS, CDR2 YFSETQ. This CDR3 has 15 amino acids. The V end was cut by 0 bases, the J end by 1 base, with 10 bases between. CDR3 sequence reads: CASSLERGRNTEAFF. In nucleotides, the CDR3 is TGCGCCAGCAGCTTGGAACGAGGGCGGAACACTGAAGCTTTCTTT.

This chain's CDR3 is CASRGGWNTGELFF. The CDR3 nucleotides read TGCGCCAGCAGGGGCGGGTGGAACACCGGGGAGCTGTTTTTT. This chain joins TRBV4-3 and TRBJ2-2; tentative D call: TRBD2 (5 bases). Per germline, CDR1 LGHNA and CDR2 YSLEER. The CDR3 is made up of 14 amino acids. With 6 bases removed from V and 1 base from J, the gap between germline ends came to 9 bases.

The chain carries TRBV11-2 and TRBJ2-7; TRBD1 aligns across 9 bases. Germline CDR1 reads SGHAT; CDR2 reads FQNNGV. With V trimmed by 0 bases and J by 0 bases, 9 bases remained unmatched. The CDR3 length is 18 residues. CDR3 bases: TGTGCCAGCAGCTTAGACCCCTGGGACAGGGCAAGCTCCTACGAGCAGTACTTC. Its translation: CASSLDPWDRASSYEQYF.

Note on this clone: The same CDR3 can be traced to other DNA sequences in this sample. The CDR3 protein is CASSLGTGGYNEQFF. The CDR3 DNA reads TGTGCCAGCAGCTTAGGTACGGGTGGGTACAATGAGCAGTTCTTC. V is TRBV5-4 and J is TRBJ2-1; D remains unclear. Trimming pared 2 bases from V and 4 bases from J, leaving 13 bases between. The germline V gene encodes CDR1 SGHNT and CDR2 YYREEE (reference sequence). The CDR3 is 15 amino acids.

The CDR3 is CASSEVETQYF. CDR3 DNA sequence: TGCGCCAGCAGTGAGGTAGAGACCCAGTACTTC. V is TRBV10-1 and J is TRBJ2-5, with no clear D. V gave up 2 bases and J gave up 4 bases, with 2 bases separating them. The CDR3 is 11 residues long. The V gene's germline CDR1 is WNHNN and CDR2 SYGVQD (reference sequence).

The chain couples TRBV30 to TRBJ1-6; D call uncertain. Germline values: CDR1 GTSNPN, CDR2 SVGIG (reference sequence). V was cut by 8 bases and J by 0 bases, with 8 bases left in between. There are 13 residues in the CDR3. CDR3 sequence (DNA): TGTGCCGCGCACTCCTCCTATAATTCACCCCTCCACTTT. It yields the protein CAAHSSYNSPLHF. Filled out from reference TRBV30 and TRBJ1-6, the complete variable domain reads SQTIHQWPATLVQPVGSPLSLECTVEGTSNPNLYWYRQAAGRGLQLLFYSVGIGQISSEVPQNLSASRPQDRQFILSSKKLLLSDSGFYLCAAHSSYNSPLHFGNGTRLTVT.

The rearrangement joins TRBV7-3 to TRBJ1-2, with unresolved D. CDR1 is SGHTA, CDR2 FQGTGA, per germline. Trimming took off 2 bases at V and 2 bases at J, with 9 bases between the two ends. This CDR3 is 14 amino acids long. CDR3 sequence: CASSLGPENYGYTF. The CDR3 region has the DNA TGTGCCAGCAGCTTAGGCCCGGAAAACTATGGCTACACCTTC.

As regards this clone: Other DNA sequences from this sample encode an identical CDR3 as well. The CDR3 DNA follows: TGTGCCAGCAGCCGACAGGGCGGTTATGGCTACACCTTC. This sequence encodes CASSRQGGYGYTF. The chain links TRBV28 to TRBJ1-2; 7 bases are shared with TRBD1. This CDR3 region has 13 residues. Germline V gene data show CDR1 as MDHEN and CDR2 as SYDVKM. The junction had 6 bases not matched to a gene; V was cut back by 6 bases and J by 5 bases.